The 23 T cell receptor beta chains below come from one sample, sequenced in a study of T cells after somatic rescue of genetic block. Profiled with immunoSEQ multiplex PCR; TCRdb holds only in-frame clones, not every one. The sample has approximately 58,000 clones; 96% are singletons. Sequencing was done on a sample of peripheral blood mononuclear cells (PBMCs). The receptors stem from a child less than two years old.

The rearrangement uses TRBV4-1 and TRBJ2-1, with no clear D. The CDR3 is 11 amino acids. The germline gives CDR1 MGHRA, CDR2 YSYEKL. V lost 0 bases to trimming and J lost 6 bases, with 0 bases between them. Here the CDR3 DNA reads TGCGCCAGCAGCCAAGACAATGAGCAGTTCTTC. Residues: CASSQDNEQFF.

The chain couples TRBV28 to TRBJ2-4; possible D gene TRBD2, 6 bases. CDR3 length equals 13 residues. The germline V gene encodes CDR1 MDHEN and CDR2 SYDVKM. Trimming removed 5 bases from V and 6 bases from J, with 11 bases in between. The CDR3 DNA is TGTGCCAGCAGTGGGGGAGGCGGAAACATTCAGTACTTC. This gives the protein CASSGGGGNIQYF.

The rearrangement joins TRBV7-9 to TRBJ2-7; possibly TRBD1 for D (6 bases). The CDR3 totals 14 residues. Trimming removed 5 bases at V and 2 bases at J, with 13 bases between. Germline V CDR1 and CDR2: SEHNR, FQNEAQ (reference sequence). This CDR3 reads CASSPQGTPYEQYF. CDR3 nucleotide sequence: TGTGCCAGCAGCCCCCAGGGGACCCCCTACGAGCAGTACTTC.

The chain has TRBV6-1 and TRBJ1-3; D gene ambiguous. The CDR3 is made up of 14 amino acids. The V and J ends lost 3 bases and 3 bases respectively, with 9 bases between them. CDR1 is MNHNS, CDR2 SASEGT, per germline. CDR3 loop: CASSDWGGGNTIYF. The CDR3, as DNA: TGTGCCAGCAGTGATTGGGGAGGTGGAAACACCATATATTTT.

The chain couples TRBV19 to TRBJ2-7; TRBD1 matches 7 bases. The trim removed 7 bases at V and 3 bases at J, leaving 3 bases unmatched. The CDR3 extends over 12 amino acids. CDR1 is LNHDA and CDR2 is SQIVND in the germline V gene (reference sequence). CDR3 in amino acids: CASIRTGYEQYF. The DNA for the CDR3 is TGTGCCAGTATCAGGACAGGCTACGAGCAGTACTTC.

The V and J genes are TRBV9 and TRBJ2-4; the D is unclear. From germline, CDR1 is SGDLS and CDR2 YYNGEE. Between the trimmed V and J ends, which lost 0 bases and 0 bases, there was a span of 10 bases. The CDR3 loop spans 16 amino acids. CDR3 bases: TGTGCCAGCAGCGTAGAAAGGATAGCAGCCAAAAACATTCAGTACTTC. Residues: CASSVERIAAKNIQYF.

The chain links TRBV7-2 to TRBJ2-2; D possibly corresponds to TRBD2 (6 bases). Between the trimmed V and J ends, which lost 5 bases and 4 bases, there was a span of 23 bases. The CDR3 spans 18 residues. Germline assignment: CDR1 SGHTA and CDR2 FQGNSA. CDR3 amino acids: CASSPREGRPRGTGELFF. CDR3 bases: TGTGCCAGCAGCCCGCGGGAAGGCAGGCCCCGTGGCACCGGGGAGCTGTTTTTT. Full variable domain (outside the CDR3, taken from reference TRBV7-2 and TRBJ2-2): GAGVSQSPSNKVTEKGKDVELRCDPISGHTALYWYRQSLGQGLEFLIYFQGNSAPDKSGLPSDRFSAERTGGSVSTLTIQRTQQEDSAVYLCASSPREGRPRGTGELFFGEGSRLTVL.

This chain uses TRBV27 with TRBJ1-6, with 7 bases matching TRBD1. The CDR3 runs to 16 residues. V trimming: 2 bases; J trimming: 5 bases; junction bases outside the gene matches: 6. Germline CDR1 is MNHEY and CDR2 is SMNVEV (reference sequence). The CDR3 DNA is TGTGCCAGCAGTTTAATCGGGCAGGGGGATAATTCACCCCTCCACTTT. Protein product: CASSLIGQGDNSPLHF.

The gene calls are TRBV6-5 and TRBJ2-7, with D possibly being TRBD1 (6 bases). This CDR3 has 14 amino acids. Per germline, CDR1 MNHEY and CDR2 SVGAGI. V lost 0 bases to trimming and J lost 3 bases, with 9 bases between them. Here the CDR3 DNA reads TGTGCCAGCAGTTACTCCGGGACAAACTACGAGCAGTACTTC. Translated, it gives CASSYSGTNYEQYF.

The chain has TRBV27 and TRBJ2-7; the match to TRBD1 covers 11 bases. CDR1 is MNHEY and CDR2 is SMNVEV in the germline V gene (reference sequence). Trimming cost V 5 bases and J 3 bases; bases outside gene matches: 3. This CDR3 has 14 amino acids. CDR3 nucleotides: TGTGCCAGCAGTGCCGGGACAGGGGGCTACGAGCAGTACTTC. Translating gives CASSAGTGGYEQYF.

The chain couples TRBV10-3 to TRBJ2-7, with 9 bases identical to TRBD1. The CDR3 is made up of 11 amino acids. J gave up 6 bases and V 6 bases, and 0 bases lay outside the gene matches. Germline CDR1 is ENHRY and CDR2 is SYGVKD. The CDR3 DNA sequence: TGTGCCATCAGGACAGGGGGCGAGCAGTACTTC. It translates to CAIRTGGEQYF.

The J gene is TRBJ1-3, the V gene TRBV30; a possible D gene is TRBD1 (6 bases). Germline V lookup: CDR1 GTSNPN, CDR2 SVGIG (reference sequence). V dropped 1 base and J dropped 0 bases, with 10 bases sitting between them. This CDR3 has 15 residues. The CDR3, as DNA: TGTGCCTGGAGTGGGGGGGGCAGCTCTGGAAACACCATATATTTT. Encoded protein: CAWSGGGSSGNTIYF.

This chain connects TRBV28 to TRBJ2-3, with D hard to call. This CDR3 region has 11 residues. Germline CDR1 MDHEN, CDR2 SYDVKM. Trimming shortened V by 4 bases and J by 2 bases, and 1 base separated the two germline ends. This CDR3 reads CASSYTDTQYF. DNA of the CDR3: TGTGCCAGCAGTTACACAGATACGCAGTATTTT. Full variable domain (remainder filled in from reference TRBV28 and TRBJ2-3): DVKVTQSSRYLVKRTGEKVFLECVQDMDHENMFWYRQDPGLGLRLIYFSYDVKMKEKGDIPEGYSVSREKKERFSLILESASTNQTSMYLCASSYTDTQYFGPGTRLTVL.

The V gene is TRBV6-6, the J gene TRBJ1-2, with 12 bases that match TRBD1. This CDR3 region has 14 residues. Germline V lookup: CDR1 MNHNY, CDR2 SVGAGI (reference sequence). V lost 6 bases and J lost 5; bases outside the gene matches: 4. The CDR3 reads CASRPGQGAYGYTF. Here the CDR3 DNA reads TGTGCCAGCAGACCGGGACAGGGGGCGTATGGCTACACCTTC.

V gene TRBV5-6 combines with J gene TRBJ2-5, with 9 bases fitting TRBD2. With 4 bases clipped from V and 4 bases from J, the junction kept 2 bases outside the gene matches. This CDR3 is 13 amino acids long. Germline V CDR1 and CDR2: SGHDT, YYEEEE. CDR3 loop: CASSTGLAETQYF. The CDR3 nucleotides read TGTGCCAGCAGCACGGGACTAGCAGAGACCCAGTACTTC.

The rearrangement joins TRBV28 to TRBJ2-7; 7 nucleotides align to TRBD2. Germline loops: CDR1 MDHEN, CDR2 SYDVKM. V gave up 3 bases and J gave up 0 bases; unmatched junction bases: 8. The CDR3 length is 16 residues. CDR3 nucleotide sequence: TGTGCCAGCAGTTTTAGGCTAGCGGTATACTCCTACGAGCAGTACTTC. It specifies CASSFRLAVYSYEQYF.

The DNA for the CDR3 is TGTGCCACCTACAGGGCTCCCTATGGCTACACCTTC. Encoded protein: CATYRAPYGYTF. The rearrangement uses TRBV28 and TRBJ1-2, with a possible D match to TRBD1 (6 bases). CDR1 is MDHEN and CDR2 is SYDVKM in the germline V gene. V was trimmed by 10 bases and J by 4 bases, leaving 13 bases between them. CDR3 length: 12 residues.

V usage is TRBV25-1 and J usage is TRBJ1-2; D ambiguous. V was pared by 5 bases and J by 5 bases, with 12 bases between. The CDR3 is 13 amino acids. Germline V CDR1 and CDR2: MGHDK, SYGVNS. CDR3 in amino acids: CASSPKGSYGYTF. The DNA for the CDR3 is TGTGCCAGCAGTCCCAAGGGCAGTTATGGCTACACCTTC.

V gene TRBV5-4 combines with J gene TRBJ2-3, with D unresolved. Germline values: CDR1 SGHNT, CDR2 YYREEE (reference sequence). The CDR3 loop spans 17 amino acids. The V end lost 0 bases, the J end lost 3 bases, and 17 bases lay between the germline ends. As DNA, the CDR3 is TGTGCCAGCAGCTTGGGGGTCCGACCGATCGAGACAGATACGCAGTATTTT. Translation: CASSLGVRPIETDTQYF. Together with reference TRBV5-4 and TRBJ2-3, the CDR3 gives the full variable domain: ETGVTQSPTHLIKTRGQQVTLRCSSQSGHNTVSWYQQALGQGPQFIFQYYREEENGRGNFPPRFSGLQFPNYSSELNVNALELDDSALYLCASSLGVRPIETDTQYFGPGTRLTVL.

CDR3 nucleotides: TGTGCCAGCATAGGCACGGGCGGATTTTACGAGCAGTACTTC. It encodes CASIGTGGFYEQYF. The chain links TRBV6-1 to TRBJ2-7; the D is unclear. The V end lost 7 bases, the J end lost 4 bases, and 17 bases lay between the germline ends. The CDR3 consists of 14 residues. Germline CDR1 reads MNHNS; CDR2 reads SASEGT.

This chain links TRBV12-2 with TRBJ2-5; the table names TRBD2, a call not compared with the DNA. TRBV12-2 is a recognized pseudogene. This CDR3 region has 18 residues. The CDR3 bases are TGTGCAAGTCGCTTAGTAAGCCTGGGACTAGCGGGCCAAGAGACCCAGTACTTC. Amino acids: CASRLVSLGLAGQETQYF.

Worth noting for this clone: At one end, the junction sequence differs from germline, possibly due to a read error. This same CDR3 is encoded by further DNA sequences in the sample. The genes are TRBV4-3 and TRBJ2-2, with D unclear. Germline V gene data show CDR1 as LGHNA and CDR2 as YSLEER. This CDR3 has 13 amino acids. The CDR3 bases are TGCGCCAGTAGCCAAGAGAACACCGGGGAGCTGTTTTTT. Its protein is CASSQENTGELFF.

V is TRBV5-5 and J is TRBJ2-1; D is perhaps TRBD2 (6 bases). Trimming removed 4 bases from V and 3 bases from J, with 11 bases in between. The CDR3 runs 14 residues. The germline V gene has CDR1 SGHKS and CDR2 YYEKEE (reference sequence). The CDR3 is CASSPRDFYNEQFF. CDR3 in DNA: TGTGCCAGCAGCCCTAGGGACTTCTACAATGAGCAGTTCTTC.